The sequence of this T cell receptor beta chain was determined in a study of blood T cell repertoires in COVID-19. Recruitment covered 20 to 25 US areas and drew participants whose ages spanned roughly 18 to 90 years. Researchers sorted participants into cohorts using their self-reported clinical history. Recovered status in Cohort 3 required two negative PCRs, clearance, or symptom resolution. Original analysis: Estimation of nucleated cell counts relied on the amplification of reference gene primers. Sequencing was performed with immunoSEQ multiplex PCR; in TCRdb, only in-frame clones are kept and a portion is missing. V and J calls plus clone size are reproduced from that table; the DNA served to infer D and trimming. Here the sample spans some 130,000 clones, roughly 90% being singletons. The origin of this receptor is a woman between 45 and 65 years old who had recovered from COVID-19. The material sequenced was PBMCs or T cells enriched from blood (not recorded which).

Here the CDR3 reads CASSSRGGGSPLHF. CDR3 DNA sequence: TGTGCCAGCAGTTCCCGGGGTGGTGGTTCACCCCTCCACTTT. The rearrangement joins TRBV6-5 to TRBJ1-6; D unclear. CDR3 size: 14 residues. Germline lookup yields CDR1 MNHEY and CDR2 SVGAGI. Trimming left V 4 bases short and J 9 bases short, with 13 bases between.